This TCR beta chain came from a study of CD4 T cells in relation to SARS-CoV-2 and coronaviruses. Before the COVID-19 pandemic, during about 2010-2018, CD4+ T cells were taken from unexposed donors. The CDR3 is made up of 13 amino acids. V shed 2 bases and J shed 2 bases, with 4 bases lying between them. Germline V CDR1 and CDR2: SGHKS, YYEKEE (reference sequence). Data came from immunoSEQ multiplex PCR; TCRdb stores just in-frame clones and leaves some out. The sample yields about 59,000 clones, roughly 89% seen once. Sequenced material: memory CD4+ T cells from PBMCs. This chain joins TRBV5-5 and TRBJ2-2, with no clear D. This TCR came from a human donor in good health. CDR3 nucleotides: TGTGCCAGCAGCTTCGTAAACACCGGGGAGCTGTTTTTT. Translated, it gives CASSFVNTGELFF.